This T cell receptor beta chain stems from a study of OX40 agonist ivuxolimab in advanced cancers. Study at large: An agonistic human IgG2 monoclonal antibody against OX40 (CD134) was given. The mean age was approximately 60 years, ranging from 23 to 79, with about 87% of participants male. Therapy given before enrollment (anti-PD-1, anti-PD-L1 or anti-CTLA-4) was allowed, and 40% had some. Points from the study as a whole: The CD4+ and CD8+ T cells in the blood had expanded clonally by week 6 at 0.1 to 3.0 mg/kg.

Germline V gene sequence: CDR1 LNHDA, CDR2 SQIVND (reference sequence). The CDR3 totals 14 residues. Trimming shortened V by 6 bases and J by 1 base, and 12 bases separated the two germline ends. This clone was detected once. Its antigen is undetermined. The assay was immunoSEQ multiplex PCR, and TCRdb's table has in-frame clones only and misses some. This table has 60,000 to 70,000 clones, about nine tenths appearing once. The TCR comes from an adult with an advanced solid tumor such as melanoma, head and neck, liver or kidney cancer. Sequenced material: CD4+ or CD8+ T cells sorted from blood, taken in a trial of the OX40 agonist ivuxolimab. The chain is built from TRBV19 and TRBJ1-1; D is ambiguous. The CDR3 here is CASRQADGNTEAFF. The CDR3 DNA reads TGTGCCAGTAGGCAAGCGGACGGGAACACTGAAGCTTTCTTT.